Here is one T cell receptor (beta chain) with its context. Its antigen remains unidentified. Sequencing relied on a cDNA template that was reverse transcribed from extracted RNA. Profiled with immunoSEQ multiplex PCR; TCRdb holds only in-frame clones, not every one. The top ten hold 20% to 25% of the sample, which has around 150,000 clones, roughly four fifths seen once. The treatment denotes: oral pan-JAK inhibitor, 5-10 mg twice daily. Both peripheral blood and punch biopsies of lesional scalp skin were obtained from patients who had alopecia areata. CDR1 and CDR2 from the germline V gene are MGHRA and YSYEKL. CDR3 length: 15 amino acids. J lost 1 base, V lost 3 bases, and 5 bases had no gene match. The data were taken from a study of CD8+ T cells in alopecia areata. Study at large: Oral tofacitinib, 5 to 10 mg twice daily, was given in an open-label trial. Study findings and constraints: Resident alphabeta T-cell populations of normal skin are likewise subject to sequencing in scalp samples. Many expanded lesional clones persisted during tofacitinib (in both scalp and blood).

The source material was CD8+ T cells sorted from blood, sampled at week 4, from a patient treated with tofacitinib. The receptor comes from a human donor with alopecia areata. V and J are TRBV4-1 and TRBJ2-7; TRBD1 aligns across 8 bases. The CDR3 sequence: CASSHTGTGSYEQYF. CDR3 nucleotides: TGCGCCAGCAGCCATACCGGGACAGGATCCTACGAGCAGTACTTC.